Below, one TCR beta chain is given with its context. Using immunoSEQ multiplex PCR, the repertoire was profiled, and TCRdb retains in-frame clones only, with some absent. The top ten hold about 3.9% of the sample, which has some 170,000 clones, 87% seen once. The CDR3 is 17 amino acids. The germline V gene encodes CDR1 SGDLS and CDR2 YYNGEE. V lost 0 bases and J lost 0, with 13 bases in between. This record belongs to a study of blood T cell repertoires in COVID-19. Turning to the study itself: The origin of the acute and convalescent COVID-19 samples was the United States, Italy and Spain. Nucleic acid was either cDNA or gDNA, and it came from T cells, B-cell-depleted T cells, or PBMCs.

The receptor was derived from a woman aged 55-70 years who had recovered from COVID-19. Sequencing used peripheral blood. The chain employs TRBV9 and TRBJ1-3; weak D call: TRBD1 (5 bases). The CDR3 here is CASSVAQGRSSGNTIYF. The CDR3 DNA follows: TGTGCCAGCAGCGTAGCCCAGGGCCGTTCCTCTGGAAACACCATATATTTT.